This TCR beta chain appears in the sequencing data of a study of cytomegalovirus exposure and HLA in healthy donors. General study results and limits: Beyond CMV serostatus, there was no information to go on about immune exposure.

In germline, CDR1 is SNHLY, CDR2 FYNNEI. This CDR3 region has 13 residues. The junction had 2 bases not matched to a gene; V was cut back by 7 bases and J by 2 bases. The primer mix had 60 Vbeta and 13 Jbeta primers. The protocol was immunoSEQ multiplex PCR, while the TCRdb copy is restricted to in-frame clones and leaves out a portion. The sample has 100,000 to 150,000 clones, about three quarters seen once. This clone has only a few counts. Its antigen is not identified. Material: PBMCs. This sequence was found in a woman under 30 in good health and CMV-seronegative. V is TRBV2 and J is TRBJ2-1; 7 bases are shared with TRBD1. CDR3 nucleotide sequence: TGTGCCAGCATACAGGGGCCCTACAATGAGCAGTTCTTC. This codes for CASIQGPYNEQFF.